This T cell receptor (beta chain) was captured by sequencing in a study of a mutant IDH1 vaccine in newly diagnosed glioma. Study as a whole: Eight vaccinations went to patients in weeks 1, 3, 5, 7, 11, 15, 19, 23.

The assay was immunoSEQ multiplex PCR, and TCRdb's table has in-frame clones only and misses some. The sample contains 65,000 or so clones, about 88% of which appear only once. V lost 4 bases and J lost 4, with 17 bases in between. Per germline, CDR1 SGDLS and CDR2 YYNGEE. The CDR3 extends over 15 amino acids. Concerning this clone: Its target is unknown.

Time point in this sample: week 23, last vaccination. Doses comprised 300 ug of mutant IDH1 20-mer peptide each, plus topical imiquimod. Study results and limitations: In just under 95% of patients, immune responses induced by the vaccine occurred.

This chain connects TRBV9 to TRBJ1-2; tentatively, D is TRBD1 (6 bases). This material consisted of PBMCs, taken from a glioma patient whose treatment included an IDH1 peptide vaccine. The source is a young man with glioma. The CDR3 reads CASSPPGQWGYGYTF. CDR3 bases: TGTGCCAGCAGCCCTCCCGGACAGTGGGGCTATGGCTACACCTTC. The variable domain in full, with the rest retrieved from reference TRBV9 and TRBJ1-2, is DSGVTQTPKHLITATGQRVTLRCSPRSGDLSVYWYQQSLDQGLQFLIQYYNGEERAKGNILERFSAQQFPDLHSELNLSSLELGDSALYFCASSPPGQWGYGYTFGSGTRLTVV.